Listed below are T cell receptor beta chains from one sample, sequenced in a study of CD8 T cells in ankylosing spondylitis. One entry per CDR3 protein, called by TCRdb with MiXCR from the 5' RACE reads. The sample holds 650,000 to 800,000 distinct CDR3 sequences, around 20% seen once. Sample: blood, either unsorted or a sorted T cell fraction (not recorded which). The receptors were sampled from a male donor with ankylosing spondylitis. Each CDR3 is given with its conserved first and last residue. Size is omitted from some rows. Given values are once, few, many or a class for expanded clones.

TRBV12-3/TRBV12-4	few	TRBJ1-5	CASSHNPGPQHF
TRBV5-5	few	TRBJ1-2	CASSFTGQGEDYGYTF
TRBV6-6	few	TRBJ2-1	CASGIIGNEQFF
TRBV29-1	NA	TRBJ2-2	CSVDSFGAGTGETGELFF
TRBV20-1	few	TRBJ2-7	CSARDSDGLMYEQYF
TRBV27	NA	TRBJ2-3	CASSQTSGGDTQYF
TRBV6-5	NA	TRBJ1-5	CASSSGYYQPQHF
TRBV20-1	NA	TRBJ2-7	CSARGLSDEQYF
TRBV12-3/TRBV12-4	few	TRBJ2-1	CASSRDSMMDFYNEQFF
TRBV7-2	large	TRBJ2-7	CASSLGGGFSSYEQYF
TRBV20-1	few	TRBJ2-3	CSLPGTGLDTQYF
TRBV12-3/TRBV12-4	few	TRBJ1-1	CASLPRALGSEAFF
TRBV6-1	few	TRBJ1-4	CASSPTGTYEKLFF
TRBV2	few	TRBJ2-7	CASSDPESSRTFYEQYF
TRBV7-9	NA	TRBJ1-5	CASRKADQPQHF
TRBV1	NA	TRBJ1-1	CTSSLCQGADTEAFF
TRBV30	NA	TRBJ1-2	CAWSGRGRDYGYTF